This TCR beta chain was identified during a study of T cell changes during pregnancy in multiple sclerosis. Measured with immunoSEQ multiplex PCR; TCRdb has only the in-frame clones, and not every one. The sample gives around 30,000 clones, under 95% of which show up once; roughly 0.4% is in the top ten. The CDR3 runs 15 residues. The V gene end was trimmed by 4 bases and the J gene end by 4 bases; junction bases not matched to a gene: 11. Germline V CDR1 and CDR2: GTSNPN, SVGIG (reference sequence). The material was CD4+ T cells from peripheral blood mononuclear cells, obtained after pregnancy. The TCR sequence derives from a female donor with multiple sclerosis, enrolled in a pregnancy study. This chain joins TRBV30 and TRBJ2-7; 9 bases agree with TRBD1. CDR3 nucleotides: TGTGCCTGGAACCGACCGGGACAGGGTAGGTACGAGCAGTACTTC. Translating it yields CAWNRPGQGRYEQYF.